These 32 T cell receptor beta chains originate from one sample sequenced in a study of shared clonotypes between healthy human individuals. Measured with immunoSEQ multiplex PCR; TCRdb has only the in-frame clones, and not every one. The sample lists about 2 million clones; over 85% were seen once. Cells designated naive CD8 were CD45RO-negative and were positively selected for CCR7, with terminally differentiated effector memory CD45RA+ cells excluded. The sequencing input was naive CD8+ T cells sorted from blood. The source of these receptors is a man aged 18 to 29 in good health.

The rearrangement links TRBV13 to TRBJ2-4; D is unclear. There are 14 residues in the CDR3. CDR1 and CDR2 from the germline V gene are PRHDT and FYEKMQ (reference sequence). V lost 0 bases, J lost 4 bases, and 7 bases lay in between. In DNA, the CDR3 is TGTGCCAGCAGCTTAGGGACGGCAAAAAACATTCAGTACTTC. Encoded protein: CASSLGTAKNIQYF.

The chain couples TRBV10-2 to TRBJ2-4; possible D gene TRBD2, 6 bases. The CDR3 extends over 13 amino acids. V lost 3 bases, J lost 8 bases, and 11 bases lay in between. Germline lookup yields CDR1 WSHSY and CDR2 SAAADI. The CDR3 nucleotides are TGCGCCAGCAGTGAAGGAGGGGCGGACATTCAGTACTTC. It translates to CASSEGGADIQYF.

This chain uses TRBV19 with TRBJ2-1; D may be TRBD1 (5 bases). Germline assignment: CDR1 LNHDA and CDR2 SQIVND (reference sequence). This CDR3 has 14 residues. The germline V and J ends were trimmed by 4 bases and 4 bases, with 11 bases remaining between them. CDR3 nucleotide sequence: TGTGCCAGTAGTACTGACAGACAATACAATGAGCAGTTCTTC. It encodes CASSTDRQYNEQFF.

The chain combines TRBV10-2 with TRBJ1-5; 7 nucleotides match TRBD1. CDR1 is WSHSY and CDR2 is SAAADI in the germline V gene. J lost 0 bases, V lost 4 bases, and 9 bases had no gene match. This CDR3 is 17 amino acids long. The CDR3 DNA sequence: TGCGCCAGCAGTGTAGACAGGGCCTTGCGTAGCAATCAGCCCCAGCATTTT. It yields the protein CASSVDRALRSNQPQHF.

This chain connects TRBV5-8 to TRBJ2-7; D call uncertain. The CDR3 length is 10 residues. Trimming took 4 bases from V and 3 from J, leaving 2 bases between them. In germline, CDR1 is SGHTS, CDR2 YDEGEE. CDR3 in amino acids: CASSNYEQYF. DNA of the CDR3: TGTGCCAGCAGCAACTACGAGCAGTACTTC.

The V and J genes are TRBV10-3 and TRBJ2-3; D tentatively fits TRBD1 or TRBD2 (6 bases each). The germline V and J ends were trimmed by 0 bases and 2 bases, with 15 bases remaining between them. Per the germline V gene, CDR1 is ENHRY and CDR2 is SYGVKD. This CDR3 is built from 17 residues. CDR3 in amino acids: CAISESRGSGDTDTQYF. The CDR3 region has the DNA TGTGCCATCAGTGAGTCGAGGGGGTCGGGGGACACAGATACGCAGTATTTT.

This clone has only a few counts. The CDR3 reads CASSGGVYYGYTF. CDR3 nucleotides: TGTGCCAGCAGCGGGGGTGTTTACTATGGCTACACCTTC. The rearrangement links TRBV7-2 to TRBJ1-2, with a tentative D call TRBD1 (5 bases). Trimming cost V 5 bases and J 3 bases, with 10 bases left between them. This CDR3 comprises 13 residues. Per germline, CDR1 SGHTA and CDR2 FQGNSA.

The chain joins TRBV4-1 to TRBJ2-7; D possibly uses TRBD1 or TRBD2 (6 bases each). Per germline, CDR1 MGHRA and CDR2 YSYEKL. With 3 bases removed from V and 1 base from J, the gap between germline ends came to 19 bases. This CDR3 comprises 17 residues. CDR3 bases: TGCGCCAGCAGCCATTCCACCCCCCGGGGGCCATCCTACGAGCAGTACTTC. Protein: CASSHSTPRGPSYEQYF.

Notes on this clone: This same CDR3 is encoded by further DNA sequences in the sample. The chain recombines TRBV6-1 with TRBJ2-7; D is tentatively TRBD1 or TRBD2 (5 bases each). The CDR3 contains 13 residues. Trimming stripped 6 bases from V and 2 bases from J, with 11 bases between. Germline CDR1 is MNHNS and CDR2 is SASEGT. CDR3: CASSEPGPYEQYF. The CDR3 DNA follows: TGTGCCAGCAGCGAGCCGGGGCCCTACGAGCAGTACTTC.

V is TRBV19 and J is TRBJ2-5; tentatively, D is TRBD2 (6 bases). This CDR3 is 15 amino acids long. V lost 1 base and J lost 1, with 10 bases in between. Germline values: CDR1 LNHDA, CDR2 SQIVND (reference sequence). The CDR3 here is CASSIVLAFQETQYF. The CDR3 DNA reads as TGTGCCAGTAGTATAGTACTAGCCTTCCAAGAGACCCAGTACTTC.

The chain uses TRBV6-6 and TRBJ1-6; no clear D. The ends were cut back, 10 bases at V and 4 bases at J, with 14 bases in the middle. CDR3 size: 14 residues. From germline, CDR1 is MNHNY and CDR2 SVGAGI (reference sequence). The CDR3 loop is CATDPVAYNSPLHF. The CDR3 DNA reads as TGTGCCACGGACCCGGTTGCATATAATTCACCCCTCCACTTT.

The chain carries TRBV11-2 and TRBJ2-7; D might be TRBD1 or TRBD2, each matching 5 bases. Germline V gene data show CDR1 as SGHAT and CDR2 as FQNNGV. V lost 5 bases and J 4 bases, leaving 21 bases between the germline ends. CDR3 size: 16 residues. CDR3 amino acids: CASSPPRDGLVYEQYF. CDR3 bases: TGTGCCAGCAGCCCCCCCCGGGACGGATTGGTTTACGAGCAGTACTTC.

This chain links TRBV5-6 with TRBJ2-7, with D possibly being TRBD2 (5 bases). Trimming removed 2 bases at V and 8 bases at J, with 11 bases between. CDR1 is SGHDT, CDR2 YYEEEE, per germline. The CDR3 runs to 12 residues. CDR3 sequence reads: CASSFGAAQQYF. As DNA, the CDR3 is TGTGCCAGCAGCTTTGGAGCGGCACAGCAGTACTTC.

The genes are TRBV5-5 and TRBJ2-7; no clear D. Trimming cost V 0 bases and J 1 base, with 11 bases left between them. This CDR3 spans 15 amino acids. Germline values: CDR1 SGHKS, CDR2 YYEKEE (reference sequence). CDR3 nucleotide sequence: TGTGCCAGCAGCTTGGGTGACACCGAATCCTACGAGCAGTACTTC. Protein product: CASSLGDTESYEQYF.

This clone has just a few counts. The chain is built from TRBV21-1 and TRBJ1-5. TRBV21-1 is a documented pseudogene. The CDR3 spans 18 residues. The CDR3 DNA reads TGTGCCAGCAGCAAAGCGCTATCAGGGCCGGGGAGCAATCAGCCCCAGCATTTT. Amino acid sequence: CASSKALSGPGSNQPQHF.

CDR3 nucleotide sequence: TGCGCCAGCAGCCAAGATGGCGAGGCGCGCCAGGGGAGCTACACCTTC. Its translation is CASSQDGEARQGSYTF. The chain joins TRBV4-1 to TRBJ1-2; a possible D gene is TRBD1 (6 bases). The CDR3 runs 16 residues. CDR1 is MGHRA, CDR2 YSYEKL, per germline. Deletions cut 0 bases from V and 9 bases from J, with 20 bases between.

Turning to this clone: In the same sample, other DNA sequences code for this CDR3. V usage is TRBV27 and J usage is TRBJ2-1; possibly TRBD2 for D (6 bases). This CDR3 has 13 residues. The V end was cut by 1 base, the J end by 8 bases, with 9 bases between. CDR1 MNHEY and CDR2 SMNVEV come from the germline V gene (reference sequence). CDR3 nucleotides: TGTGCCAGCAGTTTATTGGGAGGCGATGAGCAGTTCTTC. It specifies CASSLLGGDEQFF.

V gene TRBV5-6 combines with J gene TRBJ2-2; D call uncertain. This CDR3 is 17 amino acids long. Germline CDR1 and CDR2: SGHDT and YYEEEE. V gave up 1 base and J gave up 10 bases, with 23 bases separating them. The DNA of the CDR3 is TGTGCCAGCAGCTTGCCTCCGACGGGTTTGGTGACGCAGGAGCTGTTTTTT. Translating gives CASSLPPTGLVTQELFF.

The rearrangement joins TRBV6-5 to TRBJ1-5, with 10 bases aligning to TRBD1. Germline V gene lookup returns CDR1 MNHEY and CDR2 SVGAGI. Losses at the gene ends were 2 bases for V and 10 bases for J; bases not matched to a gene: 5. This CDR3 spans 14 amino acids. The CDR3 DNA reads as TGTGCCAGCAGTTACGGACAGGGGGTCCCACCCCAGCATTTT. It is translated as CASSYGQGVPPQHF.

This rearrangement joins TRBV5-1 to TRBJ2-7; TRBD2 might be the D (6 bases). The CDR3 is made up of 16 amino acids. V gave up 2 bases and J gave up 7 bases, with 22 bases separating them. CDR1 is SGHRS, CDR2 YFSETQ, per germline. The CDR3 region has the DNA TGCGCCAGCAGCTTCGCCAGTCGATCGGGAGTGGATGAGCAGTACTTC. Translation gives CASSFASRSGVDEQYF.

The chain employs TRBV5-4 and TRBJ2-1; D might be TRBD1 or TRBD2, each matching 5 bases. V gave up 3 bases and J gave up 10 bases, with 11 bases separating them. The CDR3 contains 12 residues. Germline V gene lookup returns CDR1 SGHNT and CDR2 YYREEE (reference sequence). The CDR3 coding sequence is TGTGCCAGCAGCTACTCCGGGACGGAGCAGTTCTTC. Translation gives CASSYSGTEQFF.

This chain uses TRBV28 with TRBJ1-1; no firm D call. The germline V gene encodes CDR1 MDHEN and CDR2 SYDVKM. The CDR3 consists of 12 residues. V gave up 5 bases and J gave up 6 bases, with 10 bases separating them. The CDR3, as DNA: TGTGCCAGCAGTCAGAGGGAATCTGAAGCTTTCTTT. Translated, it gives CASSQRESEAFF.

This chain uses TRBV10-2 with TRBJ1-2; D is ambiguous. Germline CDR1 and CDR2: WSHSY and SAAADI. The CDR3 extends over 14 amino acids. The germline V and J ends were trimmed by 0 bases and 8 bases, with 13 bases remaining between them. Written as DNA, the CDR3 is TGCGCCAGCAGTGAGTCGGGCAGTATGGGAGGCTACACCTTC. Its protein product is CASSESGSMGGYTF.

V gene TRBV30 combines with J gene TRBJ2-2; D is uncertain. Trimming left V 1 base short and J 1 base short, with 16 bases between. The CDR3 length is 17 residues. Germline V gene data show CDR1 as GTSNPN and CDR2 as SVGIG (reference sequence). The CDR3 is CAWSAEHPSLNTGELFF. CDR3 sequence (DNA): TGTGCCTGGAGTGCCGAACACCCATCCCTGAACACCGGGGAGCTGTTTTTT.

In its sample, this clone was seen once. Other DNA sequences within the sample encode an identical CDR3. The CDR3: CASSLEGNYGYTF. The DNA for the CDR3 is TGTGCCAGCAGCTTAGAGGGTAATTATGGCTACACCTTC. The chain uses TRBV11-2 and TRBJ1-2; D uncertain. CDR1 is SGHAT, CDR2 FQNNGV, per germline. This CDR3 is 13 amino acids long. V lost 0 bases and J lost 5, with 7 bases in between.

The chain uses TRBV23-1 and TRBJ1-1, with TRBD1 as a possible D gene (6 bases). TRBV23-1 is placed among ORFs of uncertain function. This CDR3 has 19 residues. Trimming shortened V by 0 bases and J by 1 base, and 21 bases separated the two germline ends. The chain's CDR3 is CASSQSRSSGGQGNTEAFF. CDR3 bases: TGCGCCAGCAGTCAATCGAGAAGCTCGGGGGGCCAGGGGAACACTGAAGCTTTCTTT.

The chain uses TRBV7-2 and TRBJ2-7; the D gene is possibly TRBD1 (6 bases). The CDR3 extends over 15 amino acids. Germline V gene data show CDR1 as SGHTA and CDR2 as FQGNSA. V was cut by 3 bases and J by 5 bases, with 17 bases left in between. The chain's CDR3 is CASSFTQGILDEQYF. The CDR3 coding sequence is TGTGCCAGCAGCTTCACACAGGGTATTCTAGACGAGCAGTACTTC.

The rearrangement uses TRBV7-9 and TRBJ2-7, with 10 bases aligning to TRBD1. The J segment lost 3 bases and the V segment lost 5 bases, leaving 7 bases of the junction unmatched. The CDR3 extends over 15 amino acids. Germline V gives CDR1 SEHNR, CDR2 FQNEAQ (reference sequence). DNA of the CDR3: TGTGCCAGCAGCGGCCGGGACAGGGGCGACTACGAGCAGTACTTC. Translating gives CASSGRDRGDYEQYF.

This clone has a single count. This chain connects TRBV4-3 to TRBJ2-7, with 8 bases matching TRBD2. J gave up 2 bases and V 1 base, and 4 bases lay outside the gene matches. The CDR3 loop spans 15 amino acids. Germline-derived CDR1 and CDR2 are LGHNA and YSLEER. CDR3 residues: CASSQVSGGTYEQYF. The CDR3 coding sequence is TGCGCCAGCAGCCAAGTTTCGGGAGGGACCTACGAGCAGTACTTC.

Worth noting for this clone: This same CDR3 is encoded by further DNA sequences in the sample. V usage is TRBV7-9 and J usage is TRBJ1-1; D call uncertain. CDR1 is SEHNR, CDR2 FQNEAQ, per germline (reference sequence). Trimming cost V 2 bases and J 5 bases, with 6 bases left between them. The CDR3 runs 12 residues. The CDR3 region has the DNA TGTGCCAGCAGCTTAAGTGGGACTGAAGCTTTCTTT. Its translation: CASSLSGTEAFF.

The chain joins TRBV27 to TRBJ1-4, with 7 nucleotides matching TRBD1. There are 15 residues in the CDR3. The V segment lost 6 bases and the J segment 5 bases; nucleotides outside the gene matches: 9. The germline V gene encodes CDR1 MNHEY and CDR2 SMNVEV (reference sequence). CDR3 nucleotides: TGTGCCAGCAGACTCTCGACAGGGATAAATGAAAAACTGTTTTTT. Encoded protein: CASRLSTGINEKLFF. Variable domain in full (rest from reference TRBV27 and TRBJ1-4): EAQVTQNPRYLITVTGKKLTVTCSQNMNHEYMSWYRQDPGLGLRQIYYSMNVEVTDKGDVPEGYKVSRKEKRNFPLILESPSPNQTSLYFCASRLSTGINEKLFFGSGTQLSVL.

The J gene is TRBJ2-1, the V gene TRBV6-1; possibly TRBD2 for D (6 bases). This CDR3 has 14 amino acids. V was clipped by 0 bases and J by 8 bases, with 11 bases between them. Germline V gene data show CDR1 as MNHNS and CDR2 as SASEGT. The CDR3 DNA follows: TGTGCCAGCAGTGAAGCGGGACTTCAGGATGAGCAGTTCTTC. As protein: CASSEAGLQDEQFF.